This T cell receptor beta chain was found in a study of T cell changes during pregnancy in multiple sclerosis. Profiled with immunoSEQ multiplex PCR; TCRdb holds only in-frame clones, not every one. There are around 26,000 clones in the sample; about nine tenths occur only once, and 0.45% to 0.7% lies in the top ten. The CDR3 consists of 14 residues. The ends were cut back, 5 bases at V and 4 bases at J, with 12 bases in the middle. Germline loops: CDR1 MNHEY, CDR2 SMNVEV (reference sequence). The sequenced sample was CD4+ T cells from peripheral blood mononuclear cells, obtained in the first trimester of pregnancy. This TCR was recovered from a female donor in good health, enrolled as a control in a pregnancy study. The V and J genes are TRBV27 and TRBJ2-1; TRBD2 might be the D (6 bases). DNA of the CDR3: TGTGCCAGCAGTCTCTTAGCGGTATACAATGAGCAGTTCTTC. Protein product: CASSLLAVYNEQFF.